These 25 T cell receptor beta chains came from one sample sequenced in a study of T cells in tumors after PD-1 blockade. Data came from immunoSEQ multiplex PCR; TCRdb stores just in-frame clones and leaves some out. This table holds 34,000 or so clones, roughly 73% found once. Sample: PBMCs, taken after anti-PD-1 treatment. Receptors were obtained from a human donor with basal cell carcinoma.

This chain connects TRBV21-1 to TRBJ1-6. TRBV21-1 is a pseudogene locus. CDR3 size: 13 residues. CDR3 sequence (DNA): TGTGCCAGCCCCCCCCCGTATAATTCACCCCTCCACTTT. This translates into CASPPPYNSPLHF.

V usage is TRBV6-5 and J usage is TRBJ2-2, with TRBD1 matching over 7 bases. This CDR3 has 15 residues. Germline V gene data show CDR1 as MNHEY and CDR2 as SVGAGI. Unmatched junction bases numbered 6, after V lost 6 bases and J lost 2 bases. The CDR3 nucleotides are TGTGCCAGCAGCAAGACAGGGTATAACACCGGGGAGCTGTTTTTT. The encoded protein is CASSKTGYNTGELFF.

V gene TRBV24-1 combines with J gene TRBJ1-2, with 8 bases identical to TRBD1. The ends lost 9 bases at V and 2 bases at J; junction bases unmatched: 4. The CDR3 contains 13 residues. CDR1 is KGHDR and CDR2 is SFDVKD in the germline V gene. The CDR3 region has the DNA TGTGCCACCCAGGACAGGGCCAACTATGGCTACACCTTC. It yields the protein CATQDRANYGYTF.

The V call is TRBV4-2, the J call TRBJ2-7; D is undetermined. The CDR3 length is 15 residues. Trimming cost V 1 base and J 6 bases, with 16 bases left between them. Germline assignment: CDR1 LGHNA and CDR2 YNFKEQ. The CDR3 is CASSQVRGTLTEQYF. CDR3 coding DNA: TGTGCCAGCAGCCAAGTGAGAGGTACCCTAACCGAGCAGTACTTC.

In DNA, the CDR3 is TGCAGCGTTGAGGAACAGGTGAACACTGAAGCTTTCTTT. Protein: CSVEEQVNTEAFF. The chain joins TRBV29-1 to TRBJ1-1; D perhaps matches TRBD1 (5 bases). The V end was cut by 3 bases, the J end by 0 bases, with 8 bases between. This CDR3 comprises 13 residues. Germline values: CDR1 SQVTM, CDR2 ANQGSEA.

The chain is built from TRBV6-2 or TRBV6-3 and TRBJ1-1, with D unclear. This CDR3 spans 16 amino acids. From germline, CDR1 is MNHEY and CDR2 SVGEGT. The V end was cut by 2 bases, the J end by 1 base, with 14 bases between. The CDR3 reads CASSYRVGSGNTEAFF. The CDR3 bases are TGTGCCAGCAGTTACCGCGTGGGTAGTGGGAACACTGAAGCTTTCTTT.

The chain uses TRBV10-3 and TRBJ2-5; 12 bases align to TRBD2. The CDR3 contains 16 residues. V lost 6 bases to trimming and J lost 0 bases; unmatched junction nucleotides: 5. Germline values: CDR1 ENHRY, CDR2 SYGVKD. CDR3 coding DNA: TGTGCCATCAGGGGCCCTAGCGGGGGGGACCAAGAGACCCAGTACTTC. Translation gives CAIRGPSGGDQETQYF.

The chain couples TRBV10-3 to TRBJ1-1, with TRBD1 identical over 10 bases. Losses at the gene ends were 3 bases for V and 7 bases for J; bases not matched to a gene: 11. Germline V gene lookup returns CDR1 ENHRY and CDR2 SYGVKD. There are 16 residues in the CDR3. The chain's CDR3 is CAISEGVGQGESEAFF. CDR3 nucleotides: TGTGCCATCAGTGAAGGGGTAGGACAGGGGGAAAGTGAAGCTTTCTTT.

This clone was seen a handful of times. The rearrangement uses TRBV4-2 and TRBJ2-7, with 10 positions matching TRBD1. The V gene's germline CDR1 is LGHNA and CDR2 YNFKEQ. Trimming cost V 6 bases and J 1 base; bases outside gene matches: 3. CDR3 size: 14 residues. CDR3 nucleotide sequence: TGTGCCAGCAGACCGGGACAGGGGTCCTACGAGCAGTACTTC. Translating it yields CASRPGQGSYEQYF.

The chain combines TRBV18 with TRBJ2-1; D is ambiguous. V was pared by 0 bases and J by 0 bases, with 12 bases between. The CDR3 length is 17 residues. Germline CDR1 is KGHSH and CDR2 is LQKENI. The chain's CDR3 is CASSPPGIWGSYNEQFF. For the CDR3, the DNA is TGTGCCAGCTCACCACCGGGGATCTGGGGCTCCTACAATGAGCAGTTCTTC.

The genes are TRBV4-1 and TRBJ1-2; TRBD1 is a possible D gene (5 bases). Germline V CDR1 and CDR2: MGHRA, YSYEKL. This CDR3 region has 16 residues. The V end lost 7 bases, the J end lost 7 bases, and 25 bases lay between the germline ends. The CDR3 sequence: CASTANAHSRGSGYTF. In nucleotides, the CDR3 is TGCGCCAGCACGGCGAATGCCCATTCAAGGGGCAGTGGCTACACCTTC.

This chain links TRBV18 with TRBJ2-3; 7 positions agree with TRBD2. Germline trimming cut 3 bases from V and 1 base from J; bases unmatched to any gene: 7. Germline V CDR1 and CDR2: KGHSH, LQKENI. The CDR3 sequence is 16 residues long. CDR3 nucleotide sequence: TGTGCCAGCTCACCCCTCGGGGGGACTGGCACAGATACGCAGTATTTT. Its protein product is CASSPLGGTGTDTQYF.

The chain carries TRBV12-2 and TRBJ1-2; the D call in the table, TRBD1, was not verified against the DNA. TRBV12-2 is noted as a pseudogene. This CDR3 has 16 residues. The DNA of the CDR3 is TGTGCAAGTCGCTTAGACTTTCCGGGACAGGACTATGGCTACACCTTC. Encoded protein: CASRLDFPGQDYGYTF.

V gene TRBV30 combines with J gene TRBJ2-1, with 12 bases matching TRBD2. V was pared by 3 bases and J by 10 bases, with 10 bases of the junction left unmatched. CDR3 length equals 15 residues. From germline, CDR1 is GTSNPN and CDR2 SVGIG (reference sequence). The CDR3 sequence: CAWRIGLAGSGEQFF. CDR3 nucleotide sequence: TGTGCCTGGAGGATTGGACTAGCGGGATCAGGGGAGCAGTTCTTC. Using reference TRBV30 and TRBJ2-1 for the parts outside the CDR3, the full variable domain is SQTIHQWPATLVQPVGSPLSLECTVEGTSNPNLYWYRQAAGRGLQLLFYSVGIGQISSEVPQNLSASRPQDRQFILSSKKLLLSDSGFYLCAWRIGLAGSGEQFFGPGTRLTVL.

The V and J genes are TRBV6-1 and TRBJ2-7; 10 nucleotides align to TRBD1. In germline, CDR1 is MNHNS, CDR2 SASEGT. The length of the CDR3 is 16 residues. The ends lost 4 bases at V and 4 bases at J; junction bases unmatched: 10. CDR3 nucleotides: TGTGCCAGCAGTGTGGGGGGGGACAGGGGAACTTACGAGCAGTACTTC. It encodes CASSVGGDRGTYEQYF.

The chain uses TRBV5-1 and TRBJ1-5, with D maybe TRBD1 (6 bases). Germline V gene lookup returns CDR1 SGHRS and CDR2 YFSETQ. Trimming took off 3 bases at V and 6 bases at J, with 13 bases between the two ends. CDR3 size: 14 residues. CDR3 sequence reads: CASSSDSFGQPQHF. CDR3 nucleotides: TGCGCCAGCAGCTCGGACAGCTTCGGTCAGCCCCAGCATTTT.

The chain's CDR3 is CASSIEDFPTGELFF. CDR3 nucleotide sequence: TGTGCCAGTAGTATAGAGGATTTTCCGACCGGGGAGCTGTTTTTT. The V gene is TRBV19, the J gene TRBJ2-2; the D is unclear. CDR1 is LNHDA and CDR2 is SQIVND in the germline V gene (reference sequence). This CDR3 is 15 amino acids long. V shed 0 bases and J shed 5 bases, with 10 bases lying between them.

V is TRBV4-1 and J is TRBJ2-7; no clear D gene. In germline, CDR1 is MGHRA, CDR2 YSYEKL. This CDR3 has 14 residues. Between the trimmed V and J ends, which lost 4 bases and 0 bases, there was a span of 10 bases. The CDR3 region is CASSRGSSSYEQYF. The CDR3 DNA is TGCGCCAGCAGCCGAGGAAGCAGCTCCTACGAGCAGTACTTC.

This clone was counted a few times. The chain couples TRBV7-9 to TRBJ2-3; D gene uncertain. Between the trimmed V and J ends, which lost 5 bases and 1 base, there was a span of 10 bases. The CDR3 is made up of 14 amino acids. From germline, CDR1 is SEHNR and CDR2 FQNEAQ (reference sequence). The chain's CDR3 is CASSRELGTDTQYF. The CDR3 coding sequence is TGTGCCAGCAGCCGAGAGCTGGGCACAGATACGCAGTATTTT.

The chain joins TRBV27 to TRBJ2-3; D ambiguous. The CDR3 has 15 residues. Trimming left V 2 bases short and J 6 bases short, with 15 bases between. CDR1 and CDR2 from the germline V gene are MNHEY and SMNVEV (reference sequence). The CDR3 loop reads CASSLLAGPSDTQYF. CDR3 nucleotides: TGTGCCAGCAGTTTACTGGCCGGGCCCTCCGATACGCAGTATTTT.

This chain connects TRBV11-3 to TRBJ2-2, with D possibly called TRBD1 or TRBD2 (7 bases each). CDR1 and CDR2 (germline): SGHNT, YENEEA. V lost 4 bases to trimming and J lost 5 bases, with 17 bases between them. This CDR3 has 16 amino acids. The CDR3: CASSSPRGGYTGELFF. Written as DNA, the CDR3 is TGTGCCAGCAGCTCTCCCAGGGGGGGGTATACCGGGGAGCTGTTTTTT.

This clone was found a few times. The chain recombines TRBV19 with TRBJ2-3, with D hard to call. The CDR3 loop spans 13 amino acids. V lost 1 base, J lost 1 base, and 3 bases lay in between. Germline V lookup: CDR1 LNHDA, CDR2 SQIVND (reference sequence). CDR3 bases: TGTGCCAGTAGTATAGGTGGCACAGATACGCAGTATTTT. It encodes CASSIGGTDTQYF.

In its sample, this clone was seen a few times. V and J are TRBV19 and TRBJ2-2; D call uncertain. V dropped 0 bases and J dropped 3 bases, with 8 bases sitting between them. CDR3 length: 15 amino acids. Germline V gene lookup returns CDR1 LNHDA and CDR2 SQIVND (reference sequence). CDR3 DNA: TGTGCCAGTAGTATAGATCGGCCGCACACCGGGGAGCTGTTTTTT. This sequence encodes CASSIDRPHTGELFF.

The J gene is TRBJ1-1, the V gene TRBV7-2, with unresolved D. The V gene's germline CDR1 is SGHTA and CDR2 FQGNSA. Deletions cut 5 bases from V and 1 base from J, with 14 bases between. The CDR3 has 15 residues. Here the CDR3 DNA reads TGTGCCAGCAGCCAAGTCAGGAATAGGAACACTGAAGCTTTCTTT. Protein product: CASSQVRNRNTEAFF.

This clone came up a few times. This chain connects TRBV7-2 to TRBJ1-5; D is unclear. V was shortened by 1 base and J by 0 bases, with 7 bases between the two germline ends. CDR1 is SGHTA and CDR2 is FQGNSA in the germline V gene. This CDR3 has 15 amino acids. CDR3 region: CASSLVSNSNQPQHF. CDR3 DNA sequence: TGTGCCAGCAGCTTAGTGTCGAATAGCAATCAGCCCCAGCATTTT.